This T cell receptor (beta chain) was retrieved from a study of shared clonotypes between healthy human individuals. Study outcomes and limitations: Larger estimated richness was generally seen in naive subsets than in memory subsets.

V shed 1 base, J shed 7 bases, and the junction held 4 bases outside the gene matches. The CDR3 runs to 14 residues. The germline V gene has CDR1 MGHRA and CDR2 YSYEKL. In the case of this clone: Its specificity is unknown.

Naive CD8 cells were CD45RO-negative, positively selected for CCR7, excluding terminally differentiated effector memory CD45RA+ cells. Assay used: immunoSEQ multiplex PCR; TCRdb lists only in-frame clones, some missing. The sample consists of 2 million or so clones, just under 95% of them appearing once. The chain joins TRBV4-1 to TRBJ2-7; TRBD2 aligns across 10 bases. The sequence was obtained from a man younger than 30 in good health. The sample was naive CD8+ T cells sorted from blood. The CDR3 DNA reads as TGCGCCAGCAGCCAAGCCGCTAGCGGGAGAGAGCAGTACTTC. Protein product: CASSQAASGREQYF.